Following are 7 T cell receptor beta chains from one sample sequenced in a study of early T cells in non-severe SARS-CoV-2 infection. TCRdb re-analysed the 5' RACE reads in MiXCR, keeping a single row per CDR3 protein. Of some 64,000 distinct CDR3 sequences in the sample, 10% to 12% were seen once. Sequencing was done on a sample of whole blood. These TCRs come from an adult who was a healthcare worker with PCR-confirmed SARS-CoV-2 infection or an uninfected control (not recorded which).

This clonotype has ten or more counts. V and J are TRBV7-9 and TRBJ2-5, with D perhaps matching TRBD1 or TRBD2 (5 bases each). Germline lookup yields CDR1 SEHNR and CDR2 FQNEAQ (reference sequence). The CDR3 covers 14 residues. V gave up 5 bases and J gave up 1 base, with 11 bases separating them. The CDR3 sequence: CASSPSGRQETQYF. The CDR3 DNA reads as TGTGCCAGCAGCCCATCGGGACGCCAAGAGACCCAGTACTTC. Using reference TRBV7-9 and TRBJ2-5 for the parts outside the CDR3, the full variable domain is DTGVSQNPRHKITKRGQNVTFRCDPISEHNRLYWYRQTLGQGPEFLTYFQNEAQLEKSRLLSDRFSAERPKGSFSTLEIQRTEQGDSAMYLCASSPSGRQETQYFGPGTRLLVL.

The chain employs TRBV19 and TRBJ2-5; no clear D. CDR1 and CDR2 from the germline V gene are LNHDA and SQIVND (reference sequence). CDR3 length: 13 residues. V was clipped by 7 bases and J by 2 bases, with 11 bases between them. DNA of the CDR3: TGTGCCAGTACCAAGACACATCAAGAGACCCAGTACTTC. It specifies CASTKTHQETQYF.

At least ten counts were recorded for this clonotype. V is TRBV9 and J is TRBJ2-3, with 12 bases fitting TRBD2. The germline V gene encodes CDR1 SGDLS and CDR2 YYNGEE. This CDR3 comprises 17 residues. The J segment lost 0 bases and the V segment lost 6 bases, leaving 8 bases of the junction unmatched. In DNA form, the CDR3 reads TGTGCCAGCACCGCTAGCGGGGGGGACCGTAGCACAGATACGCAGTATTTT. It is translated as CASTASGGDRSTDTQYF.

The chain couples TRBV12-3 or TRBV12-4 to TRBJ1-6; TRBD1 matches at 10 bases. The ends lost 4 bases at V and 6 bases at J; junction bases unmatched: 9. The CDR3 sequence is 17 residues long. CDR3: CASSYNIGTGVNSPLHF. The CDR3 DNA is TGTGCCAGCAGTTACAACATCGGGACAGGGGTTAATTCACCCCTCCACTTT.

The chain couples TRBV10-3 to TRBJ1-2; D ambiguous. The V gene lost 8 bases and the J gene lost 4 bases, with 14 bases spanning the gap. This CDR3 is 13 amino acids long. CDR1 and CDR2 (germline): ENHRY, SYGVKD. The CDR3 here is CAIGPGGVYGYTF. In DNA form, the CDR3 reads TGTGCCATCGGCCCGGGAGGAGTCTATGGCTACACCTTC.

This clonotype was seen ten or more times. The chain recombines TRBV18 with TRBJ2-7, with a tentative D call TRBD1 (7 bases). CDR1 and CDR2 (germline): KGHSH, LQKENI. V was cut by 4 bases and J by 6 bases, with 13 bases left in between. The CDR3 covers 13 residues. The CDR3 DNA reads as TGTGCCAGCTCACTCCAGGGGGGTACCGAGCAGTACTTC. Translating it yields CASSLQGGTEQYF. Combining the CDR3 with reference TRBV18 and TRBJ2-7 gives the whole variable domain NAGVMQNPRHLVRRRGQEARLRCSPMKGHSHVYWYRQLPEEGLKFMVYLQKENIIDESGMPKERFSAEFPKEGPSILRIQQVVRGDSAAYFCASSLQGGTEQYFGPGTRLTVT.

Note on this clonotype: This clone may be a read error of a much larger clone one base away. Lacking the conserved final phenylalanine or tryptophan, this CDR3 likely reflects a read error. The chain has TRBV9 and TRBJ2-1; no clear D gene. The CDR3 consists of 12 residues. The germline V gene has CDR1 SGDLS and CDR2 YYNGEE. Trimming cost V 3 bases and J 7 bases, with 8 bases left between them. CDR3 nucleotides: TGTGCCAGCAGCGCCGTCGTGAATGAGCAGTTCTCC. This gives the protein CASSAVVNEQFS.